This T cell receptor (beta chain) was recorded in a study of Ad26.COV2.S vaccination and SARS-CoV-2 variants (dated by TCRdb to about 2021). As for the study more broadly: Donors in the vaccine arm were drawn from COV1001, a phase I-IIa trial of Ad26.COV2.S in healthy adults that was multicentre, randomized, double-blind and placebo-controlled. Trial participants were randomized into five groups of five, in which low-dose or high-dose Ad26.COV2.S was given once or twice, or placebo was given on both occasions. The TCR-sequenced set comprised approximately 30 samples: some 19 Ad26.COV2.S vaccine recipients, 5 placebo recipients and 8 SARS-CoV-2 convalescent individuals. TCRbeta repertoire sequencing served as the tool for gauging how specific and how broad the SARS-CoV-2-reactive T cell receptors were following Ad26.COV2.S vaccination. Investigators remained blinded to trial group allocation during experiments and outcome assessment. Dosing of Ad26.COV2.S was intramuscular, at either 5x10^10 or 1x10^11 viral particles, delivered as one shot or as two shots spaced 56 days apart. Overall results and qualifications from the work: Compared with placebo recipients, Ad26.COV2.S recipients showed higher spike-specific TCR breadth (P = 0.0014). Non-spike TCR breadth was comparable between vaccine and placebo recipients, consistent with the vaccine containing only spike. According to the authors, total T cell responses may have been underestimated by the TCR breadth and depth analyses. Comparing responses between vaccine doses or regimens was not something the study was powered to do. After vaccination, substantial breadth of spike-specific CD8+ and CD4+ T cell responses was reported.

The immunoSEQ Assay was the method used to sequence TCRbeta CDR3 regions. After extraction, genomic DNA underwent amplification by bias-controlled multiplex PCR, followed by high-throughput sequencing. The authors' pipeline ran thus. To quantify the absolute abundance of every unique TCRbeta CDR3 region, sequences were collapsed and filtered. T cell fraction was estimated by normalizing TCRbeta template counts to usable DNA, which was measured by amplifying reference genes present in all nucleated cells. Repertoire TCRs were annotated as SARS-CoV-2-specific by exact matching of V gene, CDR3 amino acid sequence and J gene to a known reactive TCR set. MIRA supplied the reference SARS-CoV-2 TCR set, which was filtered for enrichment in COVID-19-positive ImmuneCODE repertoires so that public or cross-reactive TCRs were removed. Drawing on the MIRA antigens, annotated TCRs were analysed further at the level of specific ORF or position within ORF. Breadth was defined as the number of annotated unique rearrangements divided by the total number of unique productive rearrangements, and depth was defined as the summed frequency of the annotated unique rearrangements. Group comparisons of TCR breadth used two-sided Wilcoxon rank-sum tests. TCRdb limited this immuneACCESS table to in-frame rearrangements with V and J called. A share of clones is missing; checked studies link under half to unresolved V genes, and the rest is unexplained. V and J calls and clone size follow that table, whereas D and trimming were derived from the DNA. This sample comprises roughly 510,000 clones, around 88% of them detected only once. The top ten clonotypes cover 10% to 15% of the sample.

The sample's treatment or condition label, decoded: some 20 received Ad26.COV2.S at low or high dose, single or two shots; 5 received placebo; per-sample allocation not given. For vaccine and placebo recipients, repertoires were sequenced using samples collected on day 63 after the first injection. Between 29 July and 7 August 2020, Cohort 1b enrolled about two dozen adults aged 18-55 years at one site in Boston, USA. Ad26.COV2.S consisted of a replication-incompetent adenovirus type 26 vector by which a prefusion-stabilized SARS-CoV-2 spike protein from the original Wuhan strain was expressed. About this clone: The antigen it binds to is not known. Base-call qualities are not available, and no considerably larger clone is one nucleotide away.

The germline V and J ends show losses of 0 bases and 3 bases respectively, and no gene match explains 5 bases of the junction. Reading the germline V gene (reference sequence) gives CDR1 GTSNPN and CDR2 SVGIG. From the cysteine through the phenylalanine, the CDR3 covers 15 amino acids. CDR3 DNA is the only sequence kept; it has 45 bases, read in frame from the first base. The clonotype was recovered from a person aged 18-60 years who received the Ad26.COV2.S COVID-19 vaccine or a placebo. The sample was peripheral blood, taken in a trial of Ad26.COV2.S vaccine versus placebo. The chain is assembled from TRBV30 and TRBJ1-2; 9 bases in the junction line up with TRBD1. The nucleotide sequence reads as follows: TGTGCCTGGAGTGTCACAGGGGGCGAGGACTATGGCTACACCTTC. Protein translation: CAWSVTGGEDYGYTF. Reference TRBV30 and TRBJ1-2 genes cover what lies past the CDR3, so the full variable domain is SQTIHQWPATLVQPVGSPLSLECTVEGTSNPNLYWYRQAAGRGLQLLFYSVGIGQISSEVPQNLSASRPQDRQFILSSKKLLLSDSGFYLCAWSVTGGEDYGYTFGSGTRLTVV.